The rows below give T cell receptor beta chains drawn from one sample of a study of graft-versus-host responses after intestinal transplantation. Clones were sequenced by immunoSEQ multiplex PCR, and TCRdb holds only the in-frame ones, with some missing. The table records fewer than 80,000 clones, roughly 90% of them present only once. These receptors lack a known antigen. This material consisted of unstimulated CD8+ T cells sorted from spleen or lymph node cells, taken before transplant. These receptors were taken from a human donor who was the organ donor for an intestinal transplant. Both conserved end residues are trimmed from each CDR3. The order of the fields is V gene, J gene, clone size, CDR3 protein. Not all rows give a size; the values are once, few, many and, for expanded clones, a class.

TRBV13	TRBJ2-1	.	ASTPYASGYNEQF
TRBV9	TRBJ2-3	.	ASSASGSTDTQY
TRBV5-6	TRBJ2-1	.	ASSSLDNEQF
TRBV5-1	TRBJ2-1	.	ASSLSRAGDNEQF
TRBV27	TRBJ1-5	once	ASSLSGQLSNQPQH
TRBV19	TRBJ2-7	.	ASSIDAPVRGLLAGDYEQY
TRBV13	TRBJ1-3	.	ASSDARGQGGNTIY
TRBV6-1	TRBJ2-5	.	ASSEGAAQETQY
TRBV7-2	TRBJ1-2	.	ASSLLAGNYGYT
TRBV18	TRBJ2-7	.	ASSPGTSRYEQY
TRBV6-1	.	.	ASKVPGDSEQY
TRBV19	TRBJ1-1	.	ASRTGVGPPF
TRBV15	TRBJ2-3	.	ATSSLTDTQY
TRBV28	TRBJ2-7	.	ASSQDYLYEQY
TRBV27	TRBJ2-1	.	ASSQRAYNEQF
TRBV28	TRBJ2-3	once	ASSLSPVPLTPTDTQY
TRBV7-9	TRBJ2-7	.	ASSLSIGLAASYEQY
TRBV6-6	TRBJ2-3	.	ASSLAGLVDTQY
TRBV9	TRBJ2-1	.	ASSVGSVYNEQF
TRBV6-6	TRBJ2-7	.	ASSSTSGYYEQY
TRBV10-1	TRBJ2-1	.	ASSVKGRYHYNEQF
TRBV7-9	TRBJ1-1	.	ASSSTGGNTEAF